These 22 T cell receptor beta chains share one sample of origin, sequenced in a study of cytomegalovirus exposure and HLA in healthy donors. The PCR had 60 Vbeta and 13 Jbeta primers. TCRdb's table, derived via immunoSEQ multiplex PCR, lists solely in-frame clones and lacks some. The repertoire holds around 170,000 clones, with more than 65% as singletons. The sequenced material came from PBMCs. The receptors were sampled from a woman aged 45 to 65 in good health and CMV-seronegative.

The gene calls are TRBV5-6 and TRBJ1-1; D gene unclear. Trimming removed 0 bases at V and 3 bases at J, with 3 bases between. Germline V gene data show CDR1 as SGHDT and CDR2 as YYEEEE. The CDR3 is 12 amino acids. CDR3 loop: CASSLGDTEAFF. CDR3 bases: TGTGCCAGCAGCTTGGGAGACACTGAAGCTTTCTTT.

This clone was counted between two and nine times. V usage is TRBV25-1 and J usage is TRBJ1-1; no firm D call. The CDR3 loop spans 14 amino acids. The germline gives CDR1 MGHDK, CDR2 SYGVNS. Between the trimmed V and J ends, which lost 0 bases and 2 bases, there was a span of 7 bases. The DNA for the CDR3 is TGTGCCAGCAGTGAATATGCGGCAAACACTGAAGCTTTCTTT. It yields the protein CASSEYAANTEAFF.

V gene TRBV2 combines with J gene TRBJ2-1; the match to TRBD2 covers 11 bases. The junction had 8 bases not matched to a gene; V was cut back by 6 bases and J by 10 bases. Germline V gene lookup returns CDR1 SNHLY and CDR2 FYNNEI. This CDR3 has 14 residues. The CDR3 loop is CASRGSGGGSEQFF. As DNA, the CDR3 is TGTGCCAGCAGGGGTAGCGGGGGGGGGTCGGAGCAGTTCTTC.

The gene calls are TRBV4-3 and TRBJ1-2; tentative D call: TRBD1 (5 bases). Trimming removed 0 bases from V and 1 base from J, with 12 bases in between. The length of the CDR3 is 16 residues. Germline V gene lookup returns CDR1 LGHNA and CDR2 YSLEER. CDR3 nucleotide sequence: TGCGCCAGCAGCCAAGATCGGGGGGGGGATAACTATGGCTACACCTTC. Amino acids: CASSQDRGGDNYGYTF.

This chain uses TRBV25-1 with TRBJ1-1; the D is unclear. CDR3 size: 14 residues. Germline V gene sequence: CDR1 MGHDK, CDR2 SYGVNS. Deletions cut 3 bases from V and 4 bases from J, with 12 bases between. CDR3 protein: CASSDALVGTEAFF. CDR3 nucleotide sequence: TGTGCCAGCAGTGACGCCCTAGTAGGCACTGAAGCTTTCTTT.

The V and J genes are TRBV29-1 and TRBJ2-1; perhaps TRBD2 as D (6 bases). CDR3 length equals 13 residues. Germline assignment: CDR1 SQVTM and CDR2 ANQGSEA. The V and J ends lost 4 bases and 3 bases respectively, with 10 bases between them. CDR3 residues: CSVVRDFYNEQFF. In DNA form, the CDR3 reads TGCAGCGTTGTACGGGACTTCTACAATGAGCAGTTCTTC.

This clone has a single count. The chain joins TRBV19 to TRBJ1-5; no definite D call. V was clipped by 3 bases and J by 0 bases, with 9 bases between them. The CDR3 runs 15 residues. The V gene's germline CDR1 is LNHDA and CDR2 SQIVND (reference sequence). The CDR3 coding sequence is TGTGCCAGTAGTATCGGCAGGAATAGCAATCAGCCCCAGCATTTT. It specifies CASSIGRNSNQPQHF.

The chain links TRBV5-1 to TRBJ2-5; 8 positions agree with TRBD1. Looked up from germline, CDR1 is SGHRS and CDR2 is YFSETQ. The V segment lost 4 bases and the J segment 13 bases; nucleotides outside the gene matches: 21. The length of the CDR3 is 16 residues. CDR3 DNA: TGCGCCAGCAGCGCCGATACCGGGACAGGCTTCATAGGCTTGTACTTC. This codes for CASSADTGTGFIGLYF. Filled out from reference TRBV5-1 and TRBJ2-5, the complete variable domain reads KAGVTQTPRYLIKTRGQQVTLSCSPISGHRSVSWYQQTPGQGLQFLFEYFSETQRNKGNFPGRFSGRQFSNSRSEMNVSTLELGDSALYLCASSADTGTGFIGLYFGPGTRLLVL.

This clone was found a few times. The chain links TRBV5-1 to TRBJ1-2, with 10 bases lining up with TRBD1. This CDR3 is 15 amino acids long. V was clipped by 0 bases and J by 14 bases; unmatched bases: 13. CDR1 and CDR2 (germline): SGHRS, YFSETQ. The CDR3 region is CASSLALPGQGSCTF. As DNA, the CDR3 is TGCGCCAGCAGCTTGGCGCTTCCGGGACAGGGGTCTTGTACCTTC.

This clone was seen once. The chain couples TRBV28 to TRBJ1-1; the D is unclear. From germline, CDR1 is MDHEN and CDR2 SYDVKM. This CDR3 has 15 residues. Trimming pared 3 bases from V and 1 base from J, leaving 12 bases between. DNA of the CDR3: TGTGCCAGCAGTTTGCGGGGTCGGGGGAACACTGAAGCTTTCTTT. Translation gives CASSLRGRGNTEAFF. The full variable domain, its missing parts supplied by reference TRBV28 and TRBJ1-1, is DVKVTQSSRYLVKRTGEKVFLECVQDMDHENMFWYRQDPGLGLRLIYFSYDVKMKEKGDIPEGYSVSREKKERFSLILESASTNQTSMYLCASSLRGRGNTEAFFGQGTRLTVV.

The rearrangement uses TRBV5-1 and TRBJ2-7; TRBD1 aligns across 9 bases. The germline CDR1 and CDR2 sequences are SGHRS and YFSETQ. V dropped 0 bases and J dropped 0; count of bases not matched to a gene: 4. The CDR3 contains 16 residues. The CDR3, as DNA: TGCGCCAGCAGCTTGGGACAGGGGGTGAGCTCCTACGAGCAGTACTTC. This translates into CASSLGQGVSSYEQYF.

DNA for the CDR3: TGTGCCAGCACCACTCGAACGGGACAGTTCAATCAGCCCCAGCATTTT. It codes for CASTTRTGQFNQPQHF. The rearrangement uses TRBV5-8 and TRBJ1-5; the match to TRBD1 covers 7 bases. The CDR3 consists of 16 residues. V trimming: 6 bases; J trimming: 3 bases; junction bases outside the gene matches: 12. The germline CDR1 and CDR2 sequences are SGHTS and YDEGEE.

A remark on this clone: Its ends do not fully match the called genes, so a read error is possible. This chain uses TRBV7-3 with TRBJ1-1; D unresolved. The CDR3 covers 13 residues. Germline V CDR1 and CDR2: SGHTA, FQGTGA. The CDR3 here is CSSGLTLNTEAFF. The CDR3 DNA follows: TGTTCCAGCGGTCTAACGTTGAACACTGAAGCTTTCTTT.

This clone was seen a few times. V usage is TRBV2 and J usage is TRBJ2-2; D may be TRBD2 (6 bases). Germline V gives CDR1 SNHLY, CDR2 FYNNEI. The germline V and J ends were trimmed by 2 bases and 3 bases, with 13 bases remaining between them. The CDR3 sequence is 16 residues long. The CDR3 coding sequence is TGTGCCAGCAGTGAACTGGCGGGAAGGGACACCGGGGAGCTGTTTTTT. This encodes CASSELAGRDTGELFF. Full variable domain (remainder filled in from reference TRBV2 and TRBJ2-2): EPEVTQTPSHQVTQMGQEVILRCVPISNHLYFYWYRQILGQKVEFLVSFYNNEISEKSEIFDDQFSVERPDGSNFTLKIRSTKLEDSAMYFCASSELAGRDTGELFFGEGSRLTVL.

The chain links TRBV29-1 to TRBJ1-1; TRBD1 matches 7 bases. The CDR3 loop spans 12 amino acids. Germline lookup yields CDR1 SQVTM and CDR2 ANQGSEA. V lost 7 bases, J lost 6 bases, and 8 bases stayed unmatched. This chain's CDR3 is CSGSQGESEAFF. Here the CDR3 DNA reads TGCAGCGGGTCGCAGGGGGAGTCTGAAGCTTTCTTT.

The V call is TRBV7-8, the J call TRBJ1-2, with D perhaps TRBD1 (5 bases). CDR3 length equals 16 residues. V lost 3 bases to trimming and J lost 4 bases, with 18 bases between them. CDR1 is SGHVS, CDR2 FQNEAQ, per germline. CDR3 nucleotides: TGTGCCAGCAGCTTCACAGTGGCAGGGTCGATCTATGGCTACACCTTC. This sequence encodes CASSFTVAGSIYGYTF.

This chain joins TRBV28 and TRBJ1-1; D not certain. The CDR3 is 13 residues long. Germline V gene data show CDR1 as MDHEN and CDR2 as SYDVKM. V was cut by 7 bases and J by 6 bases, with 15 bases left in between. The CDR3 protein is CASTEPQYSEAFF. The CDR3 nucleotides are TGTGCCAGCACCGAACCTCAATACTCTGAAGCTTTCTTT.

The gene calls are TRBV4-1 and TRBJ1-5, with a tentative D call TRBD1 (6 bases). V dropped 6 bases and J dropped 7 bases, with 16 bases sitting between them. Germline lookup yields CDR1 MGHRA and CDR2 YSYEKL. The CDR3 is 14 residues long. The CDR3 loop reads CASSTDSSSQPQHF. In DNA form, the CDR3 reads TGCGCCAGCAGTACGGACAGTTCCAGCCAGCCCCAGCATTTT.

This chain connects TRBV6-1 to TRBJ2-3; 10 bases are a match to TRBD2. Germline V CDR1 and CDR2: MNHNS, SASEGT. V gave up 0 bases and J gave up 5 bases; unmatched junction bases: 14. This CDR3 comprises 19 residues. The DNA for the CDR3 is TGTGCCAGCAGTGAAGCGCTCTATGTACTAGCGGGACCCGAAGATACGCAGTATTTT. Translation: CASSEALYVLAGPEDTQYF.

The V and J genes are TRBV11-2 and TRBJ1-2; 7 bases match TRBD1. This CDR3 contains 14 residues. Germline loops: CDR1 SGHAT, CDR2 FQNNGV. Trimming removed 4 bases from V and 6 bases from J; junction bases left unmatched: 8. The CDR3 nucleotides read TGTGCCAGCAGCTCAGTCCGGGACAGCAATGGCTACACCTTC. Translating gives CASSSVRDSNGYTF.

This clone was recorded a few times. V gene TRBV18 combines with J gene TRBJ1-1, with a weak D call TRBD1 (5 bases). Trimming took 3 bases from V and 0 from J, leaving 11 bases between them. The CDR3 consists of 15 residues. Germline V gene lookup returns CDR1 KGHSH and CDR2 LQKENI. CDR3 amino acids: CASSPLDSLNTEAFF. CDR3 DNA: TGTGCCAGCTCACCTCTAGACAGCTTGAACACTGAAGCTTTCTTT. Full variable domain (rest looked up from reference TRBV18 and TRBJ1-1): NAGVMQNPRHLVRRRGQEARLRCSPMKGHSHVYWYRQLPEEGLKFMVYLQKENIIDESGMPKERFSAEFPKEGPSILRIQQVVRGDSAAYFCASSPLDSLNTEAFFGQGTRLTVV.

The V gene is TRBV6-6, the J gene TRBJ2-3; a possible D gene is TRBD2 (6 bases). V was trimmed by 7 bases and J by 0 bases, leaving 14 bases between them. CDR1 and CDR2 (germline): MNHNY, SVGAGI (reference sequence). The CDR3 contains 15 residues. The CDR3 sequence is CASTGVGTSTDTQYF. Here the CDR3 DNA reads TGTGCCAGCACCGGCGTGGGGACTAGCACAGATACGCAGTATTTT.